This T cell receptor beta chain was sequenced for a study of blood T cell repertoires in COVID-19. About the research overall: COVID-19 samples collected from the United States, Italy and Spain covered acute and convalescent phases.

Here immunoSEQ multiplex PCR was the method, and the copy in TCRdb shows in-frame clones only, minus some. The repertoire includes fewer than 650,000 clones, 85% to 90% of them detected once, and about 8.2% sits in the top ten. CDR3 length: 12 amino acids. With 2 bases removed from V and 4 bases from J, the gap between germline ends came to 8 bases. Germline CDR1 and CDR2: GTSNPN and SVGIG (reference sequence). The sequenced sample was peripheral blood. The sequence came from a woman between 45 and 65 years old with COVID-19, enrolled during active disease. The rearrangement links TRBV30 to TRBJ1-1; D is possibly TRBD1 (5 bases). Written as DNA, the CDR3 is TGTGCCTGGAGTACGGGGGGCACTGAAGCTTTCTTT. Translation: CAWSTGGTEAFF.